Listed below are T cell receptor beta chains from one sample, sequenced in a study of shared clonotypes between healthy human individuals. Some clones are missing from TCRdb's copy, which holds only in-frame ones; the method was immunoSEQ multiplex PCR. The sample records 400,000 to 500,000 clones, about 80% being singletons. Sequenced: PBMCs. All receptors come from a woman in her thirties or forties in good health. Some clones in this sample may be carry-over from other donors' samples. Each CDR3 is given with its conserved first and last residue. D genes are given only for firm matches. Clone size, where shown, is once, few, many, or a class for clones that have expanded.

cdr3_length	v_call	clone_size	j_call	d_call	cdr3_aa	cdr3_nt
14	TRBV28	once	TRBJ2-3	.	CASSRLGGTDTQYF	TGTGCCAGCAGCCGACTAGGAGGCACAGATACGCAGTATTTT
14	TRBV5-1	.	TRBJ1-2	TRBD1	CASGGPGQIYGYTF	TGCGCCAGCGGCGGGCCGGGACAGATCTATGGCTACACCTTC
14	TRBV30	.	TRBJ2-1	.	CAWSDLDLKGEQFF	TGTGCCTGGAGTGACCTCGACTTAAAGGGTGAGCAGTTCTTC
11	TRBV9	.	TRBJ2-7	.	CASSGAMEQYF	TGTGCCAGCAGCGGGGCCATGGAGCAGTACTTC
14	TRBV7-7	.	TRBJ2-1	TRBD2	CASSPSGRDNEQFF	TGTGCCAGCAGTCCTAGCGGGAGGGATAATGAGCAGTTCTTC
12	TRBV30	.	TRBJ2-5	.	CAWSLSVETQYF	TGTGCCTGGAGTTTGAGTGTGGAGACCCAGTACTTC
17	TRBV14	.	TRBJ2-3	TRBD1	CASSQGYRDSFTDTQYF	TGTGCCAGCAGCCAAGGATATCGGGACAGCTTCACAGATACGCAGTATTTT
16	TRBV4-1	.	TRBJ2-3	TRBD2	CASSQVAGVSTDTQYF	TGCGCCAGCAGCCAAGTAGCGGGAGTTAGCACAGATACGCAGTATTTT
15	TRBV6-5	.	TRBJ1-6	.	CASSYSWTANSPLHF	TGTGCCAGCAGTTACTCCTGGACAGCTAATTCACCCCTCCACTTT
15	TRBV30	few	TRBJ2-1	TRBD2	CAWSVGSGRGNEQFF	TGTGCCTGGAGTGTGGGCAGCGGGAGGGGGAATGAGCAGTTCTTC
16	TRBV7-2	.	TRBJ1-2	TRBD1	CASSLSSGQGAPGYTF	TGTGCCAGCAGCTTATCGTCAGGACAGGGGGCGCCGGGCTACACCTTC
11	TRBV7-9	.	TRBJ1-2	.	CASSSRAGYTF	TGTGCCAGCAGCTCTAGGGCTGGCTACACCTTC
15	TRBV15	.	TRBJ2-4	.	CATSRDRGQVNIQYF	TGTGCCACCAGCAGAGATCGGGGTCAGGTCAACATTCAGTACTTC
14	TRBV5-6	few	TRBJ1-2	.	CASSLKQINYGYTF	TGTGCCAGCAGCTTGAAACAGATTAACTATGGCTACACCTTC
16	TRBV5-1	few	TRBJ2-5	TRBD1	CASSFSPGTGKETQYF	TGCGCCAGCAGCTTCTCCCCCGGGACAGGCAAAGAGACCCAGTACTTC
16	TRBV19	few	TRBJ2-1	.	CASSIGPGRSYNEQFF	TGTGCCAGTAGTATAGGTCCGGGAAGATCGTACAATGAGCAGTTCTTC
12	TRBV16	.	TRBJ2-7	.	CASSQTRYEQYF	TGTGCCAGCAGCCAAACCCGATACGAGCAGTACTTC
18	TRBV7-9	once	TRBJ1-4	.	CASSLAKGTGATNEKLFF	TGTGCCAGCAGCTTAGCTAAGGGGACCGGTGCAACTAATGAAAAACTGTTTTTT
17	TRBV10-2	.	TRBJ2-3	TRBD2	CASSKTSGRVGTDTQYF	TGCGCCAGCAGCAAAACTAGCGGGAGGGTGGGGACAGATACGCAGTATTTT
14	TRBV19	.	TRBJ2-3	.	CASSMPGHTDTQYF	TGTGCCAGTAGTATGCCCGGACACACAGATACGCAGTATTTT
16	TRBV7-6	.	TRBJ2-3	.	CASSLRGAGVTDTQYF	TGTGCCAGCAGCTTACGGGGAGCGGGTGTCACAGATACGCAGTATTTT
15	TRBV5-5	.	TRBJ2-5	TRBD2	CASSRILADQETQYF	TGTGCCAGCAGCCGAATACTAGCGGACCAAGAGACCCAGTACTTC
15	TRBV7-9	.	TRBJ1-1	.	CASSSVRGDHTEAFF	TGTGCCAGCAGCTCCGTCAGGGGAGACCACACTGAAGCTTTCTTT
15	TRBV5-6	.	TRBJ2-1	.	CASSLLGASYNEQFF	TGTGCCAGCAGCTTATTGGGGGCCTCCTACAATGAGCAGTTCTTC
16	TRBV7-2	.	TRBJ2-7	TRBD1	CASSLAAGQGVYEQYF	TGTGCCAGCAGCTTAGCGGCGGGACAGGGAGTATACGAGCAGTACTTC
14	TRBV30	.	TRBJ2-3	.	CAWSGSRSTDTQYF	TGTGCCTGGAGCGGGTCCCGTAGCACAGATACGCAGTATTTT
12	TRBV10-3	.	TRBJ1-2	.	CAIGAGVGGYTF	TGTGCCATCGGCGCAGGGGTTGGCGGCTACACCTTC
14	TRBV10-3	.	TRBJ2-7	.	CAISAGVDTYEQYF	TGTGCCATCAGCGCAGGGGTAGATACCTACGAGCAGTACTTC
15	TRBV6-5	.	TRBJ2-7	TRBD2	CASSSVGGSSYEQYF	TGTGCCAGCAGTTCGGTTGGCGGGAGTTCCTACGAGCAGTACTTC
15	TRBV2	.	TRBJ2-7	.	CASSPQGSSSYEQYF	TGTGCCAGCAGCCCCCAGGGGTCTAGCTCCTACGAGCAGTACTTC
12	TRBV11-2	.	TRBJ1-1	.	CASSLDRTEAFF	TGTGCCAGCAGCTTAGATAGGACTGAAGCTTTCTTT
15	TRBV9	once	TRBJ2-7	TRBD2	CASSVGGGREYEQYF	TGTGCCAGCAGCGTAGGGGGCGGGAGGGAGTACGAGCAGTACTTC
13	TRBV7-2	.	TRBJ1-1	TRBD1	CASSPTPTGRAFF	TGTGCCAGCAGCCCGACCCCGACAGGGCGGGCTTTCTTT
15	TRBV28	.	TRBJ2-5	TRBD2	CASSLGLAVRETQYF	TGTGCCAGCAGTTTGGGACTAGCGGTACGAGAGACCCAGTACTTC
13	TRBV7-3	.	TRBJ1-5	.	CASSQGTNQPQHF	TGTGCCAGCAGCCAGGGGACCAATCAGCCCCAGCATTTT
16	TRBV5-4	.	TRBJ2-3	TRBD2	CASRLAVGGERDTQYF	TGTGCCAGCAGGTTAGCGGTCGGGGGGGAAAGGGATACGCAGTATTTT
14	TRBV5-4	.	TRBJ2-1	TRBD2	CASSLELAGYEQFF	TGTGCCAGCAGCTTGGAACTAGCGGGGTATGAGCAGTTCTTC
15	TRBV27	.	TRBJ1-4	.	CASTRTATTNEKLFF	TGTGCCAGCACCCGGACGGCTACAACTAATGAAAAACTGTTTTTT
14	TRBV7-2	once	TRBJ2-7	TRBD1	CASSRDRGPYEQYF	TGTGCCAGCAGCCGGGACAGGGGACCCTACGAGCAGTACTTC
13	TRBV19	.	TRBJ1-3	.	CASSPTLGNTIYF	TGTGCCAGTAGCCCGACATTGGGAAACACCATATATTTT
17	TRBV6-1	.	TRBJ2-7	TRBD2	CASSEERGSGRGNEQYF	TGTGCCAGCAGTGAAGAAAGAGGGAGCGGGAGGGGGAACGAGCAGTACTTC
17	TRBV19	.	TRBJ2-7	.	CASTPGGYTEFPYEQYF	TGTGCCAGTACCCCCGGGGGATATACGGAGTTTCCCTACGAGCAGTACTTC
10	TRBV27	few	TRBJ2-7	.	CAVPSYEQYF	TGTGCCGTTCCCTCTTACGAGCAGTACTTC
14	TRBV19	.	TRBJ2-7	TRBD2	CASSIRAGGLEQYF	TGTGCCAGTAGTATCAGAGCGGGAGGGCTCGAGCAGTACTTC
14	TRBV7-2	few	TRBJ1-3	.	CASSLDRTLNTIYF	TGTGCCAGCAGCTTAGACAGGACCCTGAACACCATATATTTT
16	TRBV19	.	TRBJ2-5	TRBD1	CASSVGTGRRQETQYF	TGTGCCAGTAGTGTCGGGACAGGGAGACGCCAAGAGACCCAGTACTTC
14	TRBV28	.	TRBJ2-7	.	CASSPQGPPYEQYF	TGTGCCAGCAGTCCCCAGGGGCCGCCCTACGAGCAGTACTTC
14	TRBV19	.	TRBJ2-7	.	CASSIDRSPREQYF	TGTGCCAGTAGTATAGATAGGTCTCCTCGCGAGCAGTACTTC
13	TRBV9	.	TRBJ2-1	TRBD1	CASSVSRGNEQFF	TGTGCCAGCAGCGTTAGCAGGGGGAATGAGCAGTTCTTC
14	TRBV18	few	TRBJ1-5	.	CASSEGLSNQPQHF	TGTGCCAGCTCGGAGGGACTCAGCAATCAGCCCCAGCATTTT
14	TRBV7-2	.	TRBJ2-3	.	CASSLWYSTDTQYF	TGTGCCAGCAGCTTATGGTATAGCACAGATACGCAGTATTTT
16	TRBV19	.	TRBJ2-3	TRBD2	CASSRGLADFTDTQYF	TGTGCCAGTAGTAGAGGACTAGCGGATTTCACAGATACGCAGTATTTT
12	TRBV29-1	.	TRBJ2-7	TRBD2	CSVKTSGYEQYF	TGCAGCGTTAAGACTAGCGGCTACGAGCAGTACTTC